The 4 T cell receptor beta chains reported below all come from one sample, sequenced in a study of early T cells in non-severe SARS-CoV-2 infection. TCRdb re-analysed the 5' RACE reads in MiXCR, keeping a single row per CDR3 protein. The sample contains roughly 40,000 distinct CDR3 sequences, 9.5% to 15% of which appear only once. Material: whole blood. All receptors derive from an adult who was a healthcare worker with PCR-confirmed SARS-CoV-2 infection or an uninfected control (not recorded which).

This clonotype was detected a few times. The V gene is TRBV7-8, the J gene TRBJ2-3; D not resolved. Germline CDR1 is SGHVS and CDR2 is FQNEAQ. The CDR3 length is 13 residues. V was clipped by 4 bases and J by 4 bases, with 9 bases between them. CDR3 nucleotide sequence: TGTGCCAGCAGCTCCCCATCTCCAGATACGCAGTATTTT. Amino acids: CASSSPSPDTQYF.

Only a few counts were recorded for this clonotype. The rearrangement uses TRBV28 and TRBJ2-3, with unresolved D. This CDR3 spans 11 amino acids. Germline CDR1 reads MDHEN; CDR2 reads SYDVKM. Trimming removed 7 bases from V and 2 bases from J, with 4 bases in between. CDR3: CASTSTDTQYF. CDR3 nucleotides: TGTGCCAGCACCTCCACAGATACGCAGTATTTT.

The sample holds a few counts of this clonotype. The V call is TRBV6-4, the J call TRBJ2-2, with D uncertain. Germline-derived CDR1 and CDR2 are MRHNA and SNTAGT. V was pared by 5 bases and J by 3 bases, with 10 bases between. CDR3 length: 14 amino acids. In nucleotides, the CDR3 is TGTGCCAGCAGTAGAAATGACGACACCGGGGAGCTGTTTTTT. Its protein is CASSRNDDTGELFF.

This clonotype showed up many times. This sequence joins TRBV19 and TRBJ2-2; D is possibly TRBD1 (5 bases). The CDR3 covers 17 residues. V lost 2 bases, J lost 1 base, and 14 bases lay in between. Germline V gene sequence: CDR1 LNHDA, CDR2 SQIVND (reference sequence). Here the CDR3 reads CASSISFWGENTGELFF. The CDR3 DNA reads TGTGCCAGTAGTATAAGCTTTTGGGGCGAGAACACCGGGGAGCTGTTTTTT.